These 20 T cell receptor beta chains share one sample of origin, sequenced in a study of shared clonotypes between healthy human individuals. Assay used: immunoSEQ multiplex PCR; TCRdb lists only in-frame clones, some missing. The sample contains about 2.3 million clones, more than 80% of which appear only once. Source material: naive CD4+ T cells from PBMCs. Subset: CD45RA+ positively selected. The receptors shown here come from a man younger than 35 in good health. Some clones in this sample may be carry-over from other donors' samples.

The chain recombines TRBV5-1 with TRBJ2-1; D is unresolved. V gave up 0 bases and J gave up 7 bases, with 8 bases separating them. Germline V gene lookup returns CDR1 SGHRS and CDR2 YFSETQ. The CDR3 sequence is 13 residues long. DNA for the CDR3: TGCGCCAGCAGCTTGGTTCAGGCGAATGAGCAGTTCTTC. Protein sequence: CASSLVQANEQFF. Full variable domain (missing parts from reference TRBV5-1 and TRBJ2-1): KAGVTQTPRYLIKTRGQQVTLSCSPISGHRSVSWYQQTPGQGLQFLFEYFSETQRNKGNFPGRFSGRQFSNSRSEMNVSTLELGDSALYLCASSLVQANEQFFGPGTRLTVL.

The CDR3 loop reads CASSGPNSGANVLTF. DNA for the CDR3: TGCGCCAGCAGCGGACCGAACTCTGGGGCCAACGTCCTGACTTTC. The chain is built from TRBV5-1 and TRBJ2-6; D gene ambiguous. Between the trimmed V and J ends, which lost 4 bases and 0 bases, there was a span of 8 bases. There are 15 residues in the CDR3. Germline V CDR1 and CDR2: SGHRS, YFSETQ.

V gene TRBV7-2 combines with J gene TRBJ1-3; D not certain. In germline, CDR1 is SGHTA, CDR2 FQGNSA. This CDR3 region has 17 residues. V gave up 2 bases and J gave up 4 bases, with 18 bases separating them. This chain's CDR3 is CASSLLPVSRGGNTIYF. In nucleotides, the CDR3 is TGTGCCAGCAGCTTATTGCCTGTCAGCCGAGGAGGAAACACCATATATTTT.

The V and J genes are TRBV10-1 and TRBJ2-7; D is uncertain. V was shortened by 6 bases and J by 3 bases, with 9 bases between the two germline ends. The CDR3 sequence is 12 residues long. Germline assignment: CDR1 WNHNN and CDR2 SYGVQD (reference sequence). The CDR3 coding sequence is TGCGCCAGCAGCCCCAACCGCTACGAGCAGTACTTC. Protein sequence: CASSPNRYEQYF.

J is TRBJ2-3 and V is TRBV9, with D tentatively TRBD1 or TRBD2 (5 bases each). Germline CDR1 SGDLS, CDR2 YYNGEE. Deletions cut 6 bases from V and 4 bases from J, with 15 bases between. This CDR3 contains 14 residues. The CDR3 region has the DNA TGTGCCAGCACCCGGGGCAGTATTCCAGATACGCAGTATTTT. Protein: CASTRGSIPDTQYF.

As regards this clone: The sample contains more than one DNA sequence encoding this CDR3. The chain couples TRBV28 to TRBJ2-1; 7 bases fit TRBD2. With 6 bases clipped from V and 2 bases from J, the junction kept 4 bases outside the gene matches. Germline lookup yields CDR1 MDHEN and CDR2 SYDVKM. The CDR3 runs 14 residues. CDR3 amino acids: CASSPAGAYNEQFF. The CDR3 DNA sequence: TGTGCCAGCAGCCCCGCGGGGGCCTACAATGAGCAGTTCTTC.

This clone has only a few counts. Other DNA sequences in the sample encode the same CDR3. The chain couples TRBV4-3 to TRBJ1-2, with D perhaps matching TRBD1 (5 bases). The CDR3 has 13 residues. Germline CDR1 is LGHNA and CDR2 is YSLEER. Trimming stripped 0 bases from V and 5 bases from J, with 7 bases between. This CDR3 is CASSQEGGYGYTF. CDR3 DNA sequence: TGCGCCAGCAGCCAAGAGGGGGGATATGGCTACACCTTC.

The V gene is TRBV6-5, the J gene TRBJ2-1; TRBD2 might be the D (5 bases). The V gene's germline CDR1 is MNHEY and CDR2 SVGAGI. The CDR3 has 12 residues. The V end lost 3 bases, the J end lost 10 bases, and 10 bases lay between the germline ends. The CDR3 loop reads CASSYSWEEQFF. Written as DNA, the CDR3 is TGTGCCAGCAGTTATAGTTGGGAGGAGCAGTTCTTC.

The chain employs TRBV15 and TRBJ1-4; the D is unclear. The CDR3 length is 14 residues. The germline V gene has CDR1 LNHNV and CDR2 YYDKDF (reference sequence). Trimming stripped 4 bases from V and 0 bases from J, with 6 bases between. For the CDR3, the DNA is TGTGCCACCAGCATAGTTGCAACTAATGAAAAACTGTTTTTT. Its protein product is CATSIVATNEKLFF.

This sequence joins TRBV7-2 and TRBJ2-5; 12 bases are a match to TRBD2. After removal of 1 base from V and 5 bases from J, the junction contained 5 bases not matched to a gene. The germline gives CDR1 SGHTA, CDR2 FQGNSA. The CDR3 totals 16 residues. CDR3 amino acids: CASSLVLAGGPETQYF. The CDR3 DNA reads TGTGCCAGCAGCTTAGTCCTAGCGGGAGGGCCTGAGACCCAGTACTTC.

The chain employs TRBV19 and TRBJ2-2; 11 bases agree with TRBD1. Unmatched junction bases numbered 7, after V lost 4 bases and J lost 3 bases. CDR1 and CDR2 (germline): LNHDA, SQIVND (reference sequence). The CDR3 spans 17 residues. The CDR3 reads CASSRLGQGGDTGELFF. The CDR3 coding sequence is TGTGCCAGTAGTAGACTGGGACAGGGGGGGGACACCGGGGAGCTGTTTTTT.

This rearrangement joins TRBV5-1 to TRBJ2-1, with 13 bases identical to TRBD2. Germline CDR1 reads SGHRS; CDR2 reads YFSETQ. The junction had 12 bases not matched to a gene; V was cut back by 0 bases and J by 15 bases. The CDR3 has 16 residues. The CDR3 nucleotides read TGCGCCAGCAGCTTGGCCCCCACTAGCGGGAGGGCCGGTTGGTTCTTC. It codes for CASSLAPTSGRAGWFF.

This clone was observed a single time. The V and J genes are TRBV5-1 and TRBJ2-2, with D uncertain. Germline V gene data show CDR1 as SGHRS and CDR2 as YFSETQ. V was pared by 0 bases and J by 6 bases, with 9 bases between. The CDR3 has 14 amino acids. The CDR3 region is CASSLELQPGELFF. The CDR3 nucleotides are TGCGCCAGCAGCTTGGAGTTACAACCCGGGGAGCTGTTTTTT.

The genes are TRBV5-1 and TRBJ1-4; D might be TRBD1 (5 bases). Trimming cost V 0 bases and J 5 bases, with 20 bases left between them. The CDR3 contains 18 residues. Germline V gene sequence: CDR1 SGHRS, CDR2 YFSETQ. CDR3 sequence reads: CASSLGHLPGALNEKLFF. For the CDR3, the DNA is TGCGCCAGCAGCTTGGGACACCTACCCGGGGCCCTCAATGAAAAACTGTTTTTT.

This clone was detected once. The rearrangement uses TRBV27 and TRBJ2-5; the D is unclear. The germline gives CDR1 MNHEY, CDR2 SMNVEV (reference sequence). The CDR3 is made up of 18 amino acids. The ends were cut back, 3 bases at V and 4 bases at J, with 24 bases in the middle. The CDR3 region is CASSFLSRSGSGLETQYF. In DNA form, the CDR3 reads TGTGCCAGCAGTTTTCTTTCGAGGTCAGGTTCGGGTTTAGAGACCCAGTACTTC.

This chain connects TRBV28 to TRBJ2-3, with 9 bases that match TRBD2. Per the germline V gene, CDR1 is MDHEN and CDR2 is SYDVKM. V shed 5 bases and J 5 bases; nucleotides not matched to a gene: 8. The CDR3 covers 15 residues. CDR3 in amino acids: CASSPPAGGIDTQYF. For the CDR3, the DNA is TGTGCCAGCAGTCCCCCGGCGGGGGGGATAGATACGCAGTATTTT.

The chain couples TRBV7-9 to TRBJ1-3; no clear D. Germline CDR1 and CDR2: SEHNR and FQNEAQ (reference sequence). Trimming took off 9 bases at V and 4 bases at J, with 13 bases between the two ends. The CDR3 is 13 amino acids. This chain's CDR3 is CARGDTLGNTIYF. CDR3 nucleotides: TGTGCCAGGGGAGACACTCTAGGAAACACCATATATTTT.

This clone was detected only once. The chain carries TRBV6-5 and TRBJ2-6; D may be TRBD1 (5 bases). CDR3 size: 15 residues. V lost 2 bases and J 5 bases, leaving 10 bases between the germline ends. CDR1 and CDR2 (germline): MNHEY, SVGAGI. The CDR3 DNA reads as TGTGCCAGCAGTTACATAGGGGTTAGGGCCAACGTCCTGACTTTC. Protein product: CASSYIGVRANVLTF.

The genes are TRBV14 and TRBJ1-2, with 9 bases that match TRBD1. Germline CDR1 reads SGHDN; CDR2 reads FVKESK. The CDR3 has 14 amino acids. With 4 bases clipped from V and 6 bases from J, the junction kept 6 bases outside the gene matches. The CDR3 DNA sequence: TGTGCCAGCAGCCGCCAGACAGGGGGTAATGGCTACACCTTC. It is translated as CASSRQTGGNGYTF.

As DNA, the CDR3 is TGTGCCAGCAGATACCGACTGCTTTCTGGAAACACCATATATTTT. Translated: CASRYRLLSGNTIYF. This sequence joins TRBV6-6 and TRBJ1-3; no reliable D call. The germline V and J ends were trimmed by 6 bases and 1 base, with 13 bases remaining between them. Germline V gives CDR1 MNHNY, CDR2 SVGAGI (reference sequence). The CDR3 contains 15 residues.